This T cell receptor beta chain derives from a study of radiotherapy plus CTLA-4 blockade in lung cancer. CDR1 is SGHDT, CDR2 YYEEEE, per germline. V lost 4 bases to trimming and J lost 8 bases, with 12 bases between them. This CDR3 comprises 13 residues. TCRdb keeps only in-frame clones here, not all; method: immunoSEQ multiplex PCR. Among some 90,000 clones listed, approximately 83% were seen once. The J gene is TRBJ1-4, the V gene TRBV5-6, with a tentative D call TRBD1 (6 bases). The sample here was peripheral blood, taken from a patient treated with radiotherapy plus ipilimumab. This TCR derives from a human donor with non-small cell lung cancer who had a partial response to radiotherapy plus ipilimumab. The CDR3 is CASSSEGGEKLFF. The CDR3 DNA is TGTGCCAGCAGCAGTGAGGGGGGGGAAAAACTGTTTTTT.